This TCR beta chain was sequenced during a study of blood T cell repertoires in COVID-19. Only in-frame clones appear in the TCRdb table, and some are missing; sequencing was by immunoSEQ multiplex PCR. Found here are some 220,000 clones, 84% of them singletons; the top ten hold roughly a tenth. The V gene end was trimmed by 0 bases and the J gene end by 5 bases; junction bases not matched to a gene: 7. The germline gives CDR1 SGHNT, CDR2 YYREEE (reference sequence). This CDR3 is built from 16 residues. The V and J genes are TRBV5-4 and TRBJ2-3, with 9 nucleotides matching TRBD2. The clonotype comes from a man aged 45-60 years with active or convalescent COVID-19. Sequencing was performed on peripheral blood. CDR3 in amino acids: CASSLGASGVLDTQYF. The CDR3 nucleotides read TGTGCCAGCAGCTTGGGGGCTAGCGGGGTTTTAGATACGCAGTATTTT.